Listed below are T cell receptor beta chains from one sample, sequenced in a study of blood T cell repertoires in COVID-19. TCRdb's copy holds only in-frame clones and misses some; the assay was immunoSEQ multiplex PCR. The sample includes about 130,000 clones, around 86% of them seen just once. Sequenced input: peripheral blood. The origin of the receptors is an older man with active or convalescent COVID-19. CDR3s include the opening cysteine and the closing phenylalanine or tryptophan. The D gene is left open where the match is weak. Only some rows state a clone size, as once, few, many or a class for expanded clones.

size	D	V	J	DNA	CDR3
once	.	TRBV19	TRBJ1-2	TGTGCCAGTAGTGTCCCCCGGGGGTATAATGGCTACACCTTC	CASSVPRGYNGYTF
.	TRBD2	TRBV30	TRBJ2-4	TGTGCCTGGAGTCTAGCGGGAGGAAACATTCAGTACTTC	CAWSLAGGNIQYF
.	TRBD1	TRBV28	TRBJ1-2	TGTGCCAGCAGTCTTGGGACAGGGATAGGCTACACCTTC	CASSLGTGIGYTF
.	.	TRBV20-1	TRBJ1-2	TGCAGTGCCAGATTCGGGGGTGGCTACACCTTC	CSARFGGGYTF
.	TRBD2	TRBV5-1	TRBJ2-5	TGCGCCAGCAGCCCAGCCTCTAGCGGGAGTTGGCAAGAGACCCAGTACTTC	CASSPASSGSWQETQYF
.	.	TRBV11-2	TRBJ2-5	TGTGCCAGCAGTTCGCCGGGTAATCGGAAGACCCAGTACTTC	CASSSPGNRKTQYF
.	.	TRBV7-9	TRBJ1-1	TGTGCCAGCAGCTTAGTCGGGACATTGAACACTGAAGCTTTCTTT	CASSLVGTLNTEAFF
.	.	TRBV11-3	TRBJ1-1	TGTGCCAGCAGCTTCAGGGGCAGAAACACTGAAGCTTTCTTT	CASSFRGRNTEAFF
once	TRBD1	TRBV19	TRBJ2-6	TGTGCCAGTAGCCCCACAGGGGGAGCCAACGTCCTGACTTTC	CASSPTGGANVLTF
.	TRBD1	TRBV4-1	TRBJ2-5	TGCGCCAGCAGCCGGGGACAGGGGGTTATACAAGAGACCCAGTACTTC	CASSRGQGVIQETQYF
.	TRBD2	TRBV24-1	TRBJ2-3	TGTGCCACCAGTGATGTTAGCGGGGAGCCCACAGATACGCAGTATTTT	CATSDVSGEPTDTQYF
once	TRBD1	TRBV6-1	TRBJ2-7	TGTGCCAGCAGTGAGAGGGGGCCTTCCTACGAGCAGTACTTC	CASSERGPSYEQYF
.	TRBD2	TRBV28	TRBJ2-7	TGTGCCAGCAGTTATGGAAGGGGAGGGCTAATCTACGAGCAGTACTTC	CASSYGRGGLIYEQYF
.	.	TRBV5-4	TRBJ2-1	TGTGCCAGCAGCCCCTCATTTAGAAGTACGGTCGATGAGCAGTTCTTC	CASSPSFRSTVDEQFF
.	.	TRBV5-6	TRBJ2-5	TGTGCCAGCAGCACCGGGACTCCTGGAGAGACCCAGTACTTC	CASSTGTPGETQYF
.	.	TRBV12-3/TRBV12-4	TRBJ2-1	TGTGCCAGCAGTTTCCCCCAGGGTAGTGAGCAGTTCTTC	CASSFPQGSEQFF